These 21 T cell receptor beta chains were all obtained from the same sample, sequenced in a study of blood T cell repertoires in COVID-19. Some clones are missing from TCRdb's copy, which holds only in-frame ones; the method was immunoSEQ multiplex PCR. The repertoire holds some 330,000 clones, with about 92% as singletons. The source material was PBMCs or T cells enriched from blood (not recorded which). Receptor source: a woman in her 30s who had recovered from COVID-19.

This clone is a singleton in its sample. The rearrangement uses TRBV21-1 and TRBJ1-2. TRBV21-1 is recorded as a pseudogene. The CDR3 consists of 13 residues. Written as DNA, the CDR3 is TGTGCCAGCAGCAAAGGGAGTGGCTATGGCTACACCTTC. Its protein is CASSKGSGYGYTF.

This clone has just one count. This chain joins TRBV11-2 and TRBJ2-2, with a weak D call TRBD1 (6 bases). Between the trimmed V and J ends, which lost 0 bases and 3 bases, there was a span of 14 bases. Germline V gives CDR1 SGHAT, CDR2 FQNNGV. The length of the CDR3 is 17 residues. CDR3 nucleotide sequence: TGTGCCAGCAGCTTAGATCCATGGGGGCCGGACACCGGGGAGCTGTTTTTT. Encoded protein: CASSLDPWGPDTGELFF.

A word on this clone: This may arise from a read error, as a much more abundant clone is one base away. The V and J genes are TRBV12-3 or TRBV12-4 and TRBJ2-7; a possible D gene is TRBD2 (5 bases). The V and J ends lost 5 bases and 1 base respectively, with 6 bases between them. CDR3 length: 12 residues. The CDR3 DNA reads TGTGCCAGCAGTCGGGGTTCCTACGAGCAGTACTTC. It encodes CASSRGSYEQYF.

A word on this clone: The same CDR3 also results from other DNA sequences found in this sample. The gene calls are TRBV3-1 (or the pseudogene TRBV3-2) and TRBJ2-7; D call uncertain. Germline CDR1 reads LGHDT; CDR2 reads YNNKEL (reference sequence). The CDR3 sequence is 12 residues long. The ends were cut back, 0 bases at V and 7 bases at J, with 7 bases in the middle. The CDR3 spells CASSQDLLEQYF. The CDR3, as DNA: TGTGCCAGCAGCCAAGATTTACTGGAGCAGTACTTC.

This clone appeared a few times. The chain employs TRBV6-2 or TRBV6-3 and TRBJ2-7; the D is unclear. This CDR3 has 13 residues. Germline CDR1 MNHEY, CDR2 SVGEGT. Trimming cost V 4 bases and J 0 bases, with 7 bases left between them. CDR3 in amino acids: CASSLWSSYEQYF. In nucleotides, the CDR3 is TGTGCCAGCAGTTTGTGGAGCTCCTACGAGCAGTACTTC.

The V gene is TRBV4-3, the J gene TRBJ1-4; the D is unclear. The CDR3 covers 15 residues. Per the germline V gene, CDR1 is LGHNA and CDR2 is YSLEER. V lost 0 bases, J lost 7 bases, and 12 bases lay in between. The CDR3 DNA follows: TGCGCCAGCAGCCAAGAATTCGGGTTCGGTGAAAAACTGTTTTTT. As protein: CASSQEFGFGEKLFF.

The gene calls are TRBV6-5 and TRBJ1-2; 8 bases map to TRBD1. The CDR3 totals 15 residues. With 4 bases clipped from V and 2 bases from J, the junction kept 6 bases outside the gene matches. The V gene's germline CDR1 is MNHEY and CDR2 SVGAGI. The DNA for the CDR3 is TGTGCCAGCAGTTCACTTGGACAGGGCAACTATGGCTACACCTTC. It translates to CASSSLGQGNYGYTF.

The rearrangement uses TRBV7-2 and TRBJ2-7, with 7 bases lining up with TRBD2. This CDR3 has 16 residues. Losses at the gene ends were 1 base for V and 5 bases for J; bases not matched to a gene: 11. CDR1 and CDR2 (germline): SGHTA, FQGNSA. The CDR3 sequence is CASSLGSASGGNEQYF. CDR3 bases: TGTGCCAGCAGCTTAGGTTCGGCTAGCGGAGGCAACGAGCAGTACTTC.

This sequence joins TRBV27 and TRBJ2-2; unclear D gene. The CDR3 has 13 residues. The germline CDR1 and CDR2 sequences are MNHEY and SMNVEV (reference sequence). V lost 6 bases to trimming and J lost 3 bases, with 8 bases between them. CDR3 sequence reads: CASRLKDTGELFF. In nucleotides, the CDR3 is TGTGCCAGCAGACTCAAAGACACCGGGGAGCTGTTTTTT.

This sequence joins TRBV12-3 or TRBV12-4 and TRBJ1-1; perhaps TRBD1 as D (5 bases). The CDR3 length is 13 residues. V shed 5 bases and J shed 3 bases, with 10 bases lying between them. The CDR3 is CASSLRDYTEAFF. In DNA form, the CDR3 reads TGTGCCAGCAGTCTCCGGGACTACACTGAAGCTTTCTTT.

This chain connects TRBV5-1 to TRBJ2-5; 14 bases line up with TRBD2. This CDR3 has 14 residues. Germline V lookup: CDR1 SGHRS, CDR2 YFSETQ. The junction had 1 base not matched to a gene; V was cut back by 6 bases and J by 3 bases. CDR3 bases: TGCGCCAGCAAGGGACTAGCGGGAGAAGAGACCCAGTACTTC. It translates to CASKGLAGEETQYF.

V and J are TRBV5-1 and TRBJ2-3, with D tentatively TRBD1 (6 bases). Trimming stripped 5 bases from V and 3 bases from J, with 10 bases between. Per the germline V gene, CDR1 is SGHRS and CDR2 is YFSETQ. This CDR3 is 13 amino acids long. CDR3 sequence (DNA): TGCGCCAGCAGGGTAGGGGGTACAGATACGCAGTATTTT. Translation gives CASRVGGTDTQYF.

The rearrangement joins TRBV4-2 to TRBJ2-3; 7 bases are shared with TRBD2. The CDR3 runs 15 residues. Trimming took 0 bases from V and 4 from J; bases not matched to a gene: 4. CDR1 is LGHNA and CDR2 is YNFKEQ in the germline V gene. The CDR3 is CASSQDGGGADTQYF. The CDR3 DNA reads TGTGCCAGCAGCCAAGACGGCGGGGGTGCAGATACGCAGTATTTT.

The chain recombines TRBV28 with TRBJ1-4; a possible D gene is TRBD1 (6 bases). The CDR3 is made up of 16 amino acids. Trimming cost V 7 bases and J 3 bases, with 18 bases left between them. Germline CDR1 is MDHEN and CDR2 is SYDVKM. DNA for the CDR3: TGTGCCAGCAAATCAACAGGGTATACGGCTAATGAAAAACTGTTTTTT. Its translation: CASKSTGYTANEKLFF.

The DNA for the CDR3 is TGTGCCAGCAGCCGCTTTGAGGGGGAGAATACGCAGTATTTT. It translates to CASSRFEGENTQYF. V is TRBV7-2 and J is TRBJ2-3; the D gene is possibly TRBD1 (6 bases). The CDR3 totals 14 residues. Trimming removed 5 bases from V and 7 bases from J, with 16 bases in between. CDR1 and CDR2 (germline): SGHTA, FQGNSA.

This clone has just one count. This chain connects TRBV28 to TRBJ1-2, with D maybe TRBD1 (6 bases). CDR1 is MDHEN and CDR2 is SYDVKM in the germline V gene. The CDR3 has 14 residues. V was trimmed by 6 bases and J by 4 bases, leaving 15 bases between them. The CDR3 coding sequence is TGTGCCAGCAGGCTGCCAGGGGACACCTATGGCTACACCTTC. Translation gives CASRLPGDTYGYTF.

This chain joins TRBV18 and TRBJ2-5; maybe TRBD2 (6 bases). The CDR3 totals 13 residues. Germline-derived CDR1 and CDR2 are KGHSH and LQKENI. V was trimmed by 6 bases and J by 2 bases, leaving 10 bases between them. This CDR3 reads CASSRDFQETQYF. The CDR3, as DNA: TGTGCCAGCTCTCGGGACTTTCAAGAGACCCAGTACTTC.

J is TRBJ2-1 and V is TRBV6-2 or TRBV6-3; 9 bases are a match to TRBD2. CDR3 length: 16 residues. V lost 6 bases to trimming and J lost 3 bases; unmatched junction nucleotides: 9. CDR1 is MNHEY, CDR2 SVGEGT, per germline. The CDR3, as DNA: TGTGCCAGCAGCACGACTAGCGGAGGGTACTACAATGAGCAGTTCTTC. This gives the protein CASSTTSGGYYNEQFF.

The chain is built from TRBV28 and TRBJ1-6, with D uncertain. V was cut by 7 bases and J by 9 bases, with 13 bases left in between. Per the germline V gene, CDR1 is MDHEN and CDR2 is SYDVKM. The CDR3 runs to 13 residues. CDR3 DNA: TGTGCCAGCACCCCGGACGGGAGTTCACCCCTCCACTTT. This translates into CASTPDGSSPLHF.

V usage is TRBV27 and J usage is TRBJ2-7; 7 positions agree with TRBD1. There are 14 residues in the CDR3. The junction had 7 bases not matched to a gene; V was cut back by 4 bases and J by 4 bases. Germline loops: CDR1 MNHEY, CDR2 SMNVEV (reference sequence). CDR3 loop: CASSSTGLGYEQYF. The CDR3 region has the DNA TGTGCCAGCAGTTCGACAGGGCTCGGATACGAGCAGTACTTC.

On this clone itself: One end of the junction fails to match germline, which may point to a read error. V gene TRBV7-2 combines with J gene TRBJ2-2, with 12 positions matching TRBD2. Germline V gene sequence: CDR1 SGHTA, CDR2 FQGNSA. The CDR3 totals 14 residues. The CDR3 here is CASSLAGGAGELFF. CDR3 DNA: TGTGCCAGCAGCCTAGCGGGAGGGGCCGGGGAGCTGTTTTTT.